This T cell receptor (beta chain) was sequenced in a study of blood T cell repertoires in COVID-19. This CDR3 comprises 13 residues. CDR1 SGHKS and CDR2 YYEKEE come from the germline V gene (reference sequence). V was cut by 3 bases and J by 9 bases, with 15 bases left in between. Here immunoSEQ multiplex PCR was the method, and the copy in TCRdb shows in-frame clones only, minus some. The sample gives about 64,000 clones, roughly 75% of which show up once; 14% is in the top ten. In its sample, this clone was seen once. This sequence originates from a man in his sixties with COVID-19, enrolled during active disease. The sequenced sample consisted of peripheral blood. The V gene is TRBV5-5, the J gene TRBJ1-2; D is perhaps TRBD1 (5 bases). The CDR3 coding sequence is TGTGCCAGCAGCTCCGGGGGAAGTCTAAGCTACACCTTC. Protein sequence: CASSSGGSLSYTF.